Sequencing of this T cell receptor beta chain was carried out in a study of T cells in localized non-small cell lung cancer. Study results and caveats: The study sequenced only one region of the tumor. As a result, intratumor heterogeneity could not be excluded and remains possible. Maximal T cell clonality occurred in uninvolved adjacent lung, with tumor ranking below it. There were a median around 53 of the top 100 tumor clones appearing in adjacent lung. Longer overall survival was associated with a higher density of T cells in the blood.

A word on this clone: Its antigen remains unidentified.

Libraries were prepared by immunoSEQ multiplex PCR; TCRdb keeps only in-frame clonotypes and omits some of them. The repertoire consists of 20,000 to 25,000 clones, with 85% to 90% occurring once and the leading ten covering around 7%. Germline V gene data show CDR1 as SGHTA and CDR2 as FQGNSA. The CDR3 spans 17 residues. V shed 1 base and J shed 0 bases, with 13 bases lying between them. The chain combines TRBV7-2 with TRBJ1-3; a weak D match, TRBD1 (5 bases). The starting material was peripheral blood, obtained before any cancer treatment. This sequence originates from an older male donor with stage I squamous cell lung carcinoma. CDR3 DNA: TGTGCCAGCAGCTTAGTTGTCAGGGTGGGCTCTGGAAACACCATATATTTT. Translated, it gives CASSLVVRVGSGNTIYF.